Listed below are T cell receptor beta chains from one sample, sequenced in a study of shared T cell receptors in the human thymus. Only in-frame clones appear in the TCRdb table, and some are missing; sequencing was by immunoSEQ multiplex PCR. The sample has hundreds of thousands of clones; 80% to 90% are singletons. These data are also associated with another study on human thymus T cells.

Source material: thymocytes. These receptors were taken from a girl younger than two with a congenital heart defect. Both conserved end residues are part of each CDR3. The D gene is left open where the match is weak. Clone size appears in some rows only: once, few, many, or a class for an expanded clone.

NA	TRBJ2-6	TRBV28	TRBD2	CASSYSDPGLAGLPNSGANVLTF	TGTGCCAGCAGTTACTCGGATCCGGGACTAGCGGGGCTCCCCAACTCTGGGGCCAACGTCCTGACTTTC
few	TRBJ1-6	TRBV4-3	NA	CASRPRTACSYNSPLHF	TGCGCCAGCCGACCTCGGACAGCCTGCTCCTATAATTCACCCCTCCACTTT
few	TRBJ2-1	TRBV6-4	TRBD2	CASSDVSGTTKNEQFF	TGTGCCAGCAGTGACGTTTCAGGGACTACAAAAAATGAGCAGTTCTTC
NA	TRBJ2-7	TRBV19	NA	CASAPAGVYEQYF	TGTGCCAGTGCTCCTGCCGGGGTCTACGAGCAGTACTTC
few	TRBJ1-2	TRBV7-2	TRBD1	CASSLDTGTGGPPAYGYTF	TGTGCCAGCAGCTTAGACACCGGGACAGGCGGACCCCCAGCCTATGGCTACACCTTC
NA	TRBJ1-2	TRBV6-1	TRBD1	CASSETGMGTGVNGGYTF	TGTGCCAGCAGTGAAACGGGCATGGGGACAGGGGTTAATGGGGGCTACACCTTC
NA	TRBJ1-2	TRBV29-1	NA	CSARGMNYGYTF	TGCAGCGCTCGCGGGATGAACTATGGCTACACCTTC
NA	TRBJ2-2	TRBV6-1	NA	CASSEFGAGRSTGELFF	TGTGCCAGCAGTGAATTTGGGGCAGGGCGATCGACCGGGGAGCTGTTTTTT
NA	TRBJ2-2	TRBV7-3	NA	CASSARSFTGTNTGELFF	TGTGCCAGCAGCGCGCGATCTTTTACAGGGACGAACACCGGGGAGCTGTTTTTT
NA	TRBJ1-3	TRBV19	TRBD1	CASSTRAGGDRISSGNTIYF	TGTGCCAGTAGTACCCGGGCAGGGGGAGACCGAATCAGCTCTGGAAACACCATATATTTT